This is a list of T cell receptor beta chains from one sample in a study of blood T cells in healthy people across ages. TCRdb re-called the 5' RACE reads through MiXCR, storing one row per CDR3 protein. There are fewer than 1 million distinct CDR3 sequences in the sample; 40% to 50% occur only once, and around 18% lies in the top ten. The sequenced material came from blood. Source of these receptors: a man in his sixties in good health. The CDR3 runs from the conserved cysteine through the conserved F or W. A D gene is named only where the DNA matches it firmly. Clone size is shown for a subset of rows, as once, few, many or a class of expanded clone.

J | D | V | size | CDR3 | DNA
TRBJ2-3 | - | TRBV6-2/TRBV6-3 | - | CASSYRRKNPSTDTQYF | TGTGCCAGCAGTTACCGACGGAAGAACCCTAGCACAGATACGCAGTATTTT
TRBJ1-2 | - | TRBV6-1 | - | CASSELSLVSYGYTF | TGTGCCAGCAGTGAATTGAGTCTGGTCAGCTATGGCTACACCTTC
TRBJ1-6 | - | TRBV12-3/TRBV12-4 | - | CASSPRDSHNSPLHF | TGTGCCAGCAGTCCCCGAGACAGCCATAATTCACCCCTCCACTTT
TRBJ1-5 | - | TRBV20-1 | few | CSARDRGRGSNQPQHF | TGCAGTGCTAGAGATCGCGGCAGGGGTAGCAATCAGCCCCAGCATTTT
TRBJ2-5 | TRBD1 | TRBV20-1 | many | CSATKDRVETQYF | TGCAGTGCGACAAAGGACAGGGTTGAGACCCAGTACTTC
TRBJ1-1 | - | TRBV5-1 | few | CASSLALNSRAEAFF | TGCGCCAGCAGCTTGGCCCTGAACTCTCGAGCTGAAGCTTTCTTT
TRBJ2-7 | TRBD2 | TRBV4-2 | few | CASSQGLAGGSYEQYF | TGTGCCAGCAGCCAGGGACTAGCGGGGGGTTCCTACGAGCAGTACTTC
TRBJ1-2 | - | TRBV20-1 | - | CSATYLEPDLFPYGYTF | TGCAGTGCTACCTATTTAGAGCCGGACCTATTCCCCTATGGCTACACCTTC
TRBJ2-2 | - | TRBV7-2 | many | CASSLVGAGELFF | TGTGCCAGCAGCTTAGTAGGGGCCGGGGAGCTGTTTTTT
TRBJ1-1 | - | TRBV4-3 | - | CASSRVGMNTEAFF | TGCGCCAGCAGCCGGGTAGGGATGAACACTGAAGCTTTCTTT
TRBJ2-5 | - | TRBV5-1 | - | CASRHYQAQETQYF | TGCGCCAGCAGACATTATCAGGCCCAAGAGACCCAGTACTTC
TRBJ2-5 | - | TRBV5-1 | - | CASTHGLVVEDEQYF | TGCGCCAGCACCCACGGACTGGTTGTTGAAGATGAGCAGTACTTC
TRBJ1-6 | - | TRBV3-1 | - | CASSQEPPLSPLHF | TGTGCCAGCAGCCAAGAACCTCCTCTTTCACCCCTCCACTTT
TRBJ1-2 | TRBD1 | TRBV28 | few | CASSLATGGGYTF | TGTGCCAGCAGTTTAGCGACAGGGGGCGGCTACACCTTC
TRBJ2-7 | - | TRBV24-1 | - | CATSDPRFSYEQYF | TGTGCCACCAGTGATCCCAGGTTCTCCTACGAGCAGTACTTC
TRBJ2-7 | - | TRBV11-2 | - | CASSSTSGQGAYEQYF | TGTGCCAGCAGCTCAACCTCGGGGCAGGGAGCCTACGAGCAGTACTTC
TRBJ2-2 | - | TRBV4-3 | once | CASSQGPGTGELFF | TGCGCCAGCAGCCAAGGCCCGGGGACCGGGGAGCTGTTTTTT
TRBJ2-1 | - | TRBV20-1 | - | CSKGYNEQFF | TGCAGTAAAGGCTACAATGAGCAGTTCTTC
TRBJ2-7 | - | TRBV27 | - | CASSSATLPGEQYF | TGTGCCAGCAGTTCGGCTACCCTCCCCGGCGAGCAGTACTTC
TRBJ1-3 | TRBD1 | TRBV12-3/TRBV12-4 | - | CASSLGTGSSGNTIYF | TGTGCCAGCAGTCTAGGGACAGGGAGTTCTGGAAACACCATATATTTT
TRBJ1-4 | - | TRBV20-1 | - | CSAIGGTNEKLFF | TGCAGTGCTATAGGTGGTACTAATGAAAAACTGTTTTTT
TRBJ2-6 | - | TRBV12-3/TRBV12-4 | many | CASSLGPHAAGANVLTF | TGTGCCAGCAGTTTAGGCCCTCATGCGGCTGGGGCCAACGTCCTGACTTTC
TRBJ1-2 | TRBD1 | TRBV30 | few | CAWSVGTDYGYTF | TGTGCCTGGAGTGTTGGGACAGACTATGGCTACACCTTC
TRBJ2-3 | TRBD1 | TRBV2 | once | CATHRGPTDTQYF | TGTGCCACCCACAGGGGCCCCACAGATACGCAGTATTTT
TRBJ1-6 | - | TRBV7-2 | - | CASSLASSYNSPLHF | TGTGCCAGCAGCTTAGCGAGCTCCTATAATTCACCCCTCCACTTT
TRBJ2-3 | TRBD2 | TRBV15 | - | CATSRSLTSGGTDTQYF | TGTGCCACCAGCAGATCATTGACTAGCGGGGGAACAGATACGCAGTATTTT
TRBJ1-1 | - | TRBV4-2 | - | CASSLPGEGRTEAFF | TGTGCCAGCAGCCTTCCGGGGGAGGGCAGAACTGAAGCTTTCTTT
TRBJ2-5 | - | TRBV5-1 | - | CASSPRDNLPSRETQYF | TGCGCCAGCAGCCCCCGGGACAACCTACCGAGTCGAGAGACCCAGTACTTC
TRBJ2-5 | TRBD1 | TRBV10-3 | - | CAISGRQGQETQYF | TGTGCCATCAGCGGCCGACAGGGACAAGAGACCCAGTACTTC
TRBJ2-1 | TRBD1 | TRBV28 | - | CASTNPLGQGRGEQFF | TGTGCCAGCACCAACCCCCTAGGACAGGGGAGGGGTGAGCAGTTCTTC
TRBJ2-7 | - | TRBV2 | - | CASSQGSFPDTSYEQYF | TGTGCCAGCAGCCAAGGGTCCTTTCCGGACACCTCCTACGAGCAGTACTTC
TRBJ2-5 | - | TRBV5-1 | - | CASSFQVGETQYF | TGCGCCAGCAGCTTCCAGGTCGGGGAGACCCAGTACTTC
TRBJ1-4 | TRBD1 | TRBV20-1 | few | CSARRDRDEKLFF | TGCAGTGCTAGGAGGGACAGGGACGAAAAACTGTTTTTT
TRBJ2-3 | TRBD2 | TRBV20-1 | - | CSARGGLAIDTQYF | TGCAGTGCTAGAGGGGGACTAGCCATAGATACGCAGTATTTT
TRBJ1-4 | - | TRBV28 | few | CASSSIYRVGSATNEKLFF | TGTGCCAGCAGTTCGATATACAGGGTAGGGTCCGCAACTAATGAAAAACTGTTTTTT
TRBJ2-2 | - | TRBV12-3/TRBV12-4 | few | CASRSNEGYTGELFF | TGTGCCAGCAGATCAAACGAGGGGTACACCGGGGAGCTGTTTTTT
TRBJ2-7 | - | TRBV4-3 | few | CASRKGNEQYF | TGCGCCAGCAGAAAGGGGAACGAGCAGTACTTC
TRBJ2-5 | TRBD1 | TRBV5-1 | few | CASSWGQGGKTQYF | TGCGCCAGCAGCTGGGGACAGGGGGGAAAGACCCAGTACTTC
TRBJ1-6 | TRBD1 | TRBV28 | few | CASSQGQGEPPLHF | TGTGCCAGCAGTCAAGGACAGGGGGAGCCACCCCTCCACTTT
TRBJ1-2 | - | TRBV27 | - | CASSPLNRYGYTF | TGTGCCAGCAGTCCCCTCAACCGCTATGGCTACACCTTC
TRBJ2-7 | TRBD2 | TRBV5-1 | - | CASSPLAGGAHEQYF | TGCGCCAGCAGCCCTCTAGCGGGGGGGGCCCACGAGCAGTACTTC
TRBJ2-6 | - | TRBV28 | - | CASGTGTSGANVLTF | TGTGCTAGCGGGACAGGGACCTCTGGGGCCAACGTCCTGACTTTC
TRBJ2-7 | TRBD1 | TRBV12-3/TRBV12-4 | - | CASSPGRGLPYEQYF | TGTGCCAGCAGCCCTGGCAGGGGGCTACCCTACGAGCAGTACTTC
TRBJ1-2 | - | TRBV6-2/TRBV6-3 | few | CASRNGAYGYTF | TGTGCCAGCAGGAACGGGGCCTATGGCTACACCTTC
TRBJ1-2 | TRBD1 | TRBV20-1 | - | CSASAGTGGLLGGYTF | TGCAGTGCTAGTGCCGGGACAGGGGGCCTATTAGGTGGCTACACCTTC
TRBJ1-6 | - | TRBV9 | few | CASSGSLRSPLHF | TGTGCCAGCAGCGGGAGTTTGCGTTCACCCCTCCACTTT
TRBJ2-2 | TRBD2 | TRBV5-1 | - | CASSLSGGAVGELFF | TGCGCCAGCAGCCTTAGCGGGGGGGCTGTCGGGGAGCTGTTTTTT
TRBJ1-5 | - | TRBV24-1 | few | CATSNTYSNQPQHF | TGTGCCACCAGTAATACCTATAGCAATCAGCCCCAGCATTTT
TRBJ1-2 | TRBD1 | TRBV6-5 | - | CASSYRPGGTYGYTF | TGTGCCAGCAGTTACCGCCCAGGGGGAACCTATGGCTACACCTTC
TRBJ1-2 | TRBD1 | TRBV29-1 | - | CSVSDRTYGYTF | TGCAGCGTTTCGGACAGGACATATGGCTACACCTTC
TRBJ2-3 | - | TRBV27 | - | CASSLIRRGRDTQYF | TGTGCCAGCAGTTTAATCAGGCGGGGGCGGGATACGCAGTATTTT
TRBJ1-6 | TRBD1 | TRBV29-1 | - | CSVSTGTNSPLHF | TGCAGCGTTTCGACAGGGACGAATTCACCCCTCCACTTT
TRBJ1-2 | - | TRBV20-1 | few | CSARDSTDAGYTF | TGCAGTGCTAGAGATTCCACAGACGCTGGCTACACCTTC
TRBJ2-5 | TRBD1 | TRBV30 | - | CAWSVGQGETQYF | TGTGCCTGGAGTGTAGGACAGGGAGAGACCCAGTACTTC
TRBJ1-5 | - | TRBV13 | once | CASSFSGKSKQPQHF | TGTGCCAGCAGCTTCTCGGGGAAGTCGAAGCAGCCCCAGCATTTT
TRBJ1-5 | - | TRBV6-6 | few | CASRPVPNHQPQHF | TGTGCCAGCAGACCTGTTCCCAATCATCAGCCCCAGCATTTT